Given below is one TCR beta chain in context. This sample is drawn from a study of cytomegalovirus exposure and HLA in healthy donors. PCR involved 60 Vbeta and 13 Jbeta primers. Clones were sequenced by immunoSEQ multiplex PCR, and TCRdb holds only the in-frame ones, with some missing. The sample carries about 130,000 clones, roughly 80% recorded once. V shed 0 bases and J 5 bases; nucleotides not matched to a gene: 8. There are 18 residues in the CDR3. The germline CDR1 and CDR2 sequences are MGHRA and YSYEKL. The V call is TRBV4-1, the J call TRBJ2-2; 11 nucleotides align to TRBD2. The receptor was isolated from a woman between 40 and 50 years old in good health and CMV-seronegative. The sample taken for sequencing was PBMCs. The CDR3 loop reads CASSQDTSGSPMTGELFF. The CDR3 DNA follows: TGCGCCAGCAGCCAAGATACTAGCGGGAGTCCAATGACCGGGGAGCTGTTTTTT.